Below are 29 T cell receptor beta chains sequenced from a single sample in a study of blood T cell repertoires in COVID-19. Profiled with immunoSEQ multiplex PCR; TCRdb holds only in-frame clones, not every one. Among over 130,000 clones listed, roughly 89% were seen once. Sample: peripheral blood. These TCRs come from a man aged 25 to 45 with COVID-19, enrolled during active disease.

V and J are TRBV7-9 and TRBJ2-3; D unclear. This CDR3 region has 15 residues. CDR1 and CDR2 from the germline V gene are SEHNR and FQNEAQ (reference sequence). V was cut by 4 bases and J by 2 bases, with 13 bases left in between. The CDR3 sequence is CASSYMSQNTDTQYF. In DNA form, the CDR3 reads TGTGCCAGCAGCTATATGTCACAGAACACAGATACGCAGTATTTT.

The chain couples TRBV11-2 to TRBJ1-1, with a possible D match to TRBD1 (5 bases). The length of the CDR3 is 17 residues. The germline CDR1 and CDR2 sequences are SGHAT and FQNNGV. V was cut by 6 bases and J by 0 bases, with 20 bases left in between. The CDR3 reads CASSSSRGTVMNTEAFF. Written as DNA, the CDR3 is TGTGCCAGCAGTTCTAGTCGGGGGACCGTGATGAACACTGAAGCTTTCTTT.

In its sample, this clone was seen once. The chain links TRBV2 to TRBJ2-4; possible D gene TRBD1, 6 bases. The CDR3 is 15 amino acids. Per the germline V gene, CDR1 is SNHLY and CDR2 is FYNNEI. With 4 bases removed from V and 3 bases from J, the gap between germline ends came to 13 bases. The CDR3 reads CASSGTAVGKNIQYF. The CDR3 DNA follows: TGTGCCAGCAGTGGGACAGCTGTGGGCAAAAACATTCAGTACTTC.

This CDR3 reads CASTTRGQGHYSNQPQHF. CDR3 nucleotides: TGTGCCAGCACCACTCGCGGACAGGGCCATTATAGCAATCAGCCCCAGCATTTT. The V and J genes are TRBV3-1 (or the pseudogene TRBV3-2) and TRBJ1-5; 8 bases fit TRBD1. The CDR3 covers 18 residues. J gave up 0 bases and V 7 bases, and 14 bases lay outside the gene matches. In germline, CDR1 is LGHDT, CDR2 YNNKEL (reference sequence).

The chain links TRBV3-1 (or the pseudogene TRBV3-2) to TRBJ2-2; no definite D call. CDR3 size: 13 residues. The germline V and J ends were trimmed by 4 bases and 3 bases, with 6 bases remaining between them. The germline V gene has CDR1 LGHDT and CDR2 YNNKEL (reference sequence). This chain's CDR3 is CASSLRDTGELFF. The CDR3 nucleotides read TGTGCCAGCAGCCTCCGGGACACCGGGGAGCTGTTTTTT.

A single count supports this clone. The chain joins TRBV6-5 to TRBJ2-1, with D possibly being TRBD1 (6 bases). The CDR3 length is 13 residues. V was clipped by 3 bases and J by 8 bases, with 11 bases between them. CDR1 MNHEY and CDR2 SVGAGI come from the germline V gene. Here the CDR3 DNA reads TGTGCCAGCAGTTATTCAGGGGTGGATGAGCAGTTCTTC. It specifies CASSYSGVDEQFF.

This chain links TRBV27 with TRBJ2-7; D perhaps matches TRBD1 (6 bases). The CDR3 is 16 residues long. Looked up from germline, CDR1 is MNHEY and CDR2 is SMNVEV (reference sequence). Trimming stripped 0 bases from V and 0 bases from J, with 12 bases between. In nucleotides, the CDR3 is TGTGCCAGCAGTTTATCCCGACAGGCGAGCTCCTACGAGCAGTACTTC. Amino acids: CASSLSRQASSYEQYF.

V usage is TRBV7-9 and J usage is TRBJ2-3; 7 bases are a match to TRBD2. V dropped 1 base and J dropped 4; count of bases not matched to a gene: 11. Germline loops: CDR1 SEHNR, CDR2 FQNEAQ (reference sequence). The CDR3 extends over 17 amino acids. The CDR3 DNA reads as TGTGCCAGCAGCTTAGTTAGTGCACTAGCGAGAGCAGATACGCAGTATTTT. Translation: CASSLVSALARADTQYF.

V is TRBV7-8 and J is TRBJ2-1, with 14 bases fitting TRBD2. Germline CDR1 and CDR2: SGHVS and FQNEAQ. This CDR3 spans 15 amino acids. After removal of 4 bases from V and 11 bases from J, the junction contained 7 bases not matched to a gene. The CDR3 coding sequence is TGTGCCAGCAGCTGGGGGACTAGCGGGAGCAGCAAGCAGTTCTTC. Translated: CASSWGTSGSSKQFF. The full variable domain, rest sourced from reference TRBV7-8 and TRBJ2-1, is GAGVSQSPRYKVAKRGQDVALRCDPISGHVSLFWYQQALGQGPEFLTYFQNEAQLDKSGLPSDRFFAERPEGSVSTLKIQRTQQEDSAVYLCASSWGTSGSSKQFFGPGTRLTVL.

The chain combines TRBV2 with TRBJ2-1, with D perhaps TRBD1 (6 bases). From germline, CDR1 is SNHLY and CDR2 FYNNEI. The CDR3 runs 14 residues. V lost 6 bases to trimming and J lost 8 bases, with 17 bases between them. The CDR3 DNA reads as TGTGCCAGCAGAGGGACACGGAGGCTGCATGAGCAGTTCTTC. This codes for CASRGTRRLHEQFF.

On this clone itself: Other DNA sequences of this sample code for an identical CDR3. This chain connects TRBV30 to TRBJ2-7; D not resolved. The germline V and J ends were trimmed by 1 base and 0 bases, with 4 bases remaining between them. The V gene's germline CDR1 is GTSNPN and CDR2 SVGIG (reference sequence). The CDR3 has 12 residues. The CDR3 sequence: CAWSADSYEQYF. The CDR3 coding sequence is TGTGCCTGGAGTGCAGACTCCTACGAGCAGTACTTC.

The chain links TRBV19 to TRBJ1-4, with 10 positions matching TRBD1. The germline V gene encodes CDR1 LNHDA and CDR2 SQIVND (reference sequence). The CDR3 covers 15 residues. With V trimmed by 3 bases and J by 6 bases, 4 bases remained unmatched. CDR3 DNA: TGTGCCAGTAGTATTTACGACAGGGGGCATGAAAAACTGTTTTTT. Translated: CASSIYDRGHEKLFF.

The chain employs TRBV2 and TRBJ1-1; D is perhaps TRBD1 (6 bases). Germline V CDR1 and CDR2: SNHLY, FYNNEI. There are 14 residues in the CDR3. V lost 2 bases and J 7 bases, leaving 14 bases between the germline ends. The CDR3 protein is CASSEQGSVGEAFF. The DNA for the CDR3 is TGTGCCAGCAGTGAACAGGGGAGCGTCGGTGAAGCTTTCTTT.

This rearrangement joins TRBV19 to TRBJ2-7, with a tentative D call TRBD1 (6 bases). CDR3 size: 13 residues. From germline, CDR1 is LNHDA and CDR2 SQIVND (reference sequence). Trimming removed 5 bases at V and 2 bases at J, with 10 bases between. The CDR3 DNA reads TGTGCCAGTAGTCTACGGACAGCCTACGAGCAGTACTTC. It codes for CASSLRTAYEQYF. Looking up the rest from reference TRBV19 and TRBJ2-7 gives the full variable domain: DGGITQSPKYLFRKEGQNVTLSCEQNLNHDAMYWYRQDPGQGLRLIYYSQIVNDFQKGDIAEGYSVSREKKESFPLTVTSAQKNPTAFYLCASSLRTAYEQYFGPGTRLTVT.

The V gene is TRBV6-7, the J gene TRBJ2-2; no clear D. TRBV6-7 falls under the ORF class, with uncertain function. The V and J ends lost 0 bases and 7 bases respectively, with 12 bases between them. The CDR3 runs 15 residues. Here the CDR3 reads CASSYSGLTGGELFF. The CDR3 coding sequence is TGTGCCAGCAGTTACTCGGGTCTAACGGGCGGGGAGCTGTTTTTT.

The table lists this clone with a few counts. The chain combines TRBV30 with TRBJ1-2; D call uncertain. Germline V gene lookup returns CDR1 GTSNPN and CDR2 SVGIG (reference sequence). The CDR3 sequence is 11 residues long. With 2 bases removed from V and 5 bases from J, the gap between germline ends came to 6 bases. The CDR3 loop is CAWSFQYGYTF. CDR3 DNA sequence: TGTGCCTGGAGTTTCCAATATGGCTACACCTTC.

The genes are TRBV5-1 and TRBJ2-1; 10 bases are shared with TRBD2. The CDR3 totals 16 residues. V was pared by 3 bases and J by 3 bases, with 6 bases of the junction left unmatched. Germline CDR1 and CDR2: SGHRS and YFSETQ. The CDR3 nucleotides are TGCGCCAGCAGCTGGACTGCTAGCGGGAGCTACAATGAGCAGTTCTTC. This encodes CASSWTASGSYNEQFF.

The chain recombines TRBV19 with TRBJ1-2; D is unclear. Trimming removed 7 bases from V and 3 bases from J, with 9 bases in between. The length of the CDR3 is 12 residues. Germline assignment: CDR1 LNHDA and CDR2 SQIVND (reference sequence). CDR3 sequence: CASMEDYYGYTF. CDR3 in DNA: TGTGCCAGTATGGAAGACTACTATGGCTACACCTTC. Combining the CDR3 with reference TRBV19 and TRBJ1-2 gives the whole variable domain DGGITQSPKYLFRKEGQNVTLSCEQNLNHDAMYWYRQDPGQGLRLIYYSQIVNDFQKGDIAEGYSVSREKKESFPLTVTSAQKNPTAFYLCASMEDYYGYTFGSGTRLTVV.

The CDR3 nucleotides read TGTGCCAGCAGGAGCACAGGGAAGGGGGAGCTGTTTTTT. It is translated as CASRSTGKGELFF. This rearrangement joins TRBV6-4 to TRBJ2-2, with D perhaps TRBD1 (6 bases). Trimming removed 6 bases at V and 8 bases at J, with 13 bases between. The length of the CDR3 is 13 residues. CDR1 is MRHNA, CDR2 SNTAGT, per germline.

This chain uses TRBV29-1 with TRBJ1-5; 8 bases line up with TRBD1. The CDR3 extends over 13 amino acids. Germline V gives CDR1 SQVTM, CDR2 ANQGSEA. J gave up 7 bases and V 4 bases, and 6 bases lay outside the gene matches. The CDR3 DNA sequence: TGCAGCGTTGTTACAGGGGGAGGACAGCCCCAGCATTTT. Translation gives CSVVTGGGQPQHF.

The chain joins TRBV14 to TRBJ2-1; the match to TRBD1 covers 9 bases. The CDR3 spans 15 residues. From germline, CDR1 is SGHDN and CDR2 FVKESK. V lost 4 bases to trimming and J lost 5 bases; unmatched junction nucleotides: 6. The CDR3 sequence: CASSRRDRAHNEQFF. The DNA of the CDR3 is TGTGCCAGCAGCCGCCGGGACAGGGCCCACAATGAGCAGTTCTTC.

This chain uses TRBV29-1 with TRBJ2-1, with 7 bases fitting TRBD2. This CDR3 is 15 amino acids long. With V trimmed by 1 base and J by 6 bases, 9 bases remained unmatched. CDR1 and CDR2 from the germline V gene are SQVTM and ANQGSEA. This CDR3 reads CSVEGGRAMGNEQFF. The CDR3 DNA is TGCAGCGTTGAAGGGGGGAGGGCCATGGGCAATGAGCAGTTCTTC.

The gene calls are TRBV3-1 (or the pseudogene TRBV3-2) and TRBJ2-1; 15 positions match TRBD2. CDR1 LGHDT and CDR2 YNNKEL come from the germline V gene (reference sequence). This CDR3 comprises 15 residues. J lost 8 bases, V lost 4 bases, and 3 bases had no gene match. CDR3 protein: CASSLGLAGGDEQFF. Written as DNA, the CDR3 is TGTGCCAGCAGCCTGGGACTAGCGGGGGGCGATGAGCAGTTCTTC.

The chain links TRBV5-1 to TRBJ2-4; tentative D call: TRBD2 (6 bases). Germline-derived CDR1 and CDR2 are SGHRS and YFSETQ. The ends were cut back, 4 bases at V and 13 bases at J, with 21 bases in the middle. This CDR3 spans 14 amino acids. The DNA of the CDR3 is TGCGCCAGCAGCCCGATGGGACGGGAGTGGATGCAGTACTTC. Translated, it gives CASSPMGREWMQYF.

CDR3 DNA: TGTGCCACCCAGGACCCAGGGGAGTCTGGAAACACCATATATTTT. Its translation is CATQDPGESGNTIYF. The rearrangement joins TRBV28 to TRBJ1-3; D is perhaps TRBD1 (6 bases). Trimming took off 10 bases at V and 1 base at J, with 17 bases between the two ends. This CDR3 has 15 amino acids. Germline V gene sequence: CDR1 MDHEN, CDR2 SYDVKM.

V is TRBV5-6 and J is TRBJ2-1; D unresolved. The ends were cut back, 3 bases at V and 1 base at J, with 8 bases in the middle. Germline CDR1 and CDR2: SGHDT and YYEEEE. The CDR3 length is 14 residues. CDR3 sequence reads: CASSSPESYNEQFF. The DNA for the CDR3 is TGTGCCAGCAGCTCCCCCGAGTCCTACAATGAGCAGTTCTTC.

The chain recombines TRBV7-6 with TRBJ1-1, with D maybe TRBD1 (5 bases). Germline V gives CDR1 SGHVS, CDR2 FNYEAQ. Trimming cost V 1 base and J 8 bases, with 17 bases left between them. The length of the CDR3 is 15 residues. CDR3: CASSLVTGGPAEAFF. Written as DNA, the CDR3 is TGTGCCAGCAGCTTAGTAACAGGCGGCCCAGCGGAAGCTTTCTTT. Using reference TRBV7-6 and TRBJ1-1 for the parts outside the CDR3, the full variable domain is GAGVSQSPRYKVTKRGQDVALRCDPISGHVSLYWYRQALGQGPEFLTYFNYEAQQDKSGLPNDRFSAERPEGSISTLTIQRTEQRDSAMYRCASSLVTGGPAEAFFGQGTRLTVV.

The chain recombines TRBV14 with TRBJ1-2; TRBD1 matches at 8 bases. The trim removed 4 bases at V and 0 bases at J, leaving 7 bases unmatched. The germline gives CDR1 SGHDN, CDR2 FVKESK. This CDR3 comprises 16 residues. As DNA, the CDR3 is TGTGCCAGCAGCCCTCTCGGACAGGGAGCTAACTATGGCTACACCTTC. It encodes CASSPLGQGANYGYTF.

As DNA, the CDR3 is TGCGCCAGCAGCTTGGGCTGGCTCAGTAGCAGCGGGTACGAGCAGTACTTC. Translating it yields CASSLGWLSSSGYEQYF. V gene TRBV5-1 combines with J gene TRBJ2-7; weak D call: TRBD2 (6 bases). CDR3 length: 17 amino acids. Trimming shortened V by 0 bases and J by 4 bases, and 20 bases separated the two germline ends. CDR1 is SGHRS and CDR2 is YFSETQ in the germline V gene.